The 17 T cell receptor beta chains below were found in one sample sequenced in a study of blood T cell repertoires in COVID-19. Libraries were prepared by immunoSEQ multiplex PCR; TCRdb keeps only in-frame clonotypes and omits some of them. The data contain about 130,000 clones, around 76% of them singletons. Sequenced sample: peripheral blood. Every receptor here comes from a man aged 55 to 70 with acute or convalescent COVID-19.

CDR3 in amino acids: CASSLGQYGYTF. For the CDR3, the DNA is TGTGCCAGCAGTTTAGGGCAGTATGGCTACACCTTC. The rearrangement uses TRBV12-3 or TRBV12-4 and TRBJ1-2; unclear D gene. The germline V and J ends were trimmed by 1 base and 5 bases, with 5 bases remaining between them. CDR3 length: 12 residues.

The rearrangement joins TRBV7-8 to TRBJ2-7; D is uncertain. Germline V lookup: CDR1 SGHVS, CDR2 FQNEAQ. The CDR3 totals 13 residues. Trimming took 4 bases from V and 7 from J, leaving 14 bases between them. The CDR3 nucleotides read TGTGCCAGCAGCTCATCTAGGTCTCGGGAGCAGTACTTC. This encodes CASSSSRSREQYF.

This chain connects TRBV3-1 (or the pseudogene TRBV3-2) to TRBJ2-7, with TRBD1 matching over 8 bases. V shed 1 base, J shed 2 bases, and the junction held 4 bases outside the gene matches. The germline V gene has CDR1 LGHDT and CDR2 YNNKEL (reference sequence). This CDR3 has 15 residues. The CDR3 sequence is CASSQVAGGPYEQYF. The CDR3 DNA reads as TGTGCCAGCAGCCAAGTAGCAGGGGGCCCCTACGAGCAGTACTTC.

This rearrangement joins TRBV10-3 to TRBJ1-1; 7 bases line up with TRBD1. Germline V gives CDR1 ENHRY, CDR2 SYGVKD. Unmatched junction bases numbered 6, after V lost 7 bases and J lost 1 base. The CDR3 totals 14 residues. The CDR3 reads CAIMATGQNTEAFF. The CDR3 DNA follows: TGTGCCATCATGGCGACAGGGCAGAACACTGAAGCTTTCTTT.

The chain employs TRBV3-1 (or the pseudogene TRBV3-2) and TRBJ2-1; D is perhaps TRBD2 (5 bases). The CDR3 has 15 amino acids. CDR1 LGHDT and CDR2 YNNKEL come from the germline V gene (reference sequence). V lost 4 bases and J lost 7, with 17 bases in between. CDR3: CASSLRVVALNEQFF. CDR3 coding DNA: TGTGCCAGCAGCCTAAGGGTGGTAGCGTTGAATGAGCAGTTCTTC.

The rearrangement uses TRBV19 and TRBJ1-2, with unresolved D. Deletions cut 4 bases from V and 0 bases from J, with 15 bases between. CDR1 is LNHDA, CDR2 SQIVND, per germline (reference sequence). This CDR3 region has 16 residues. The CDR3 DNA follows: TGTGCCAGTAGTAAATCAATCGGGATGGCTAACTATGGCTACACCTTC. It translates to CASSKSIGMANYGYTF.

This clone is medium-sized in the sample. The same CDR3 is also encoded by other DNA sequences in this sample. The CDR3 loop is CASSLEQGNEKLFF. CDR3 coding DNA: TGCGCCAGCAGCTTGGAACAGGGTAATGAAAAACTGTTTTTT. The chain joins TRBV5-1 to TRBJ1-4; possible D gene TRBD1, 6 bases. V shed 0 bases and J shed 4 bases, with 7 bases lying between them. CDR1 is SGHRS and CDR2 is YFSETQ in the germline V gene. This CDR3 spans 14 amino acids. The variable domain in full, with the rest retrieved from reference TRBV5-1 and TRBJ1-4, is KAGVTQTPRYLIKTRGQQVTLSCSPISGHRSVSWYQQTPGQGLQFLFEYFSETQRNKGNFPGRFSGRQFSNSRSEMNVSTLELGDSALYLCASSLEQGNEKLFFGSGTQLSVL.

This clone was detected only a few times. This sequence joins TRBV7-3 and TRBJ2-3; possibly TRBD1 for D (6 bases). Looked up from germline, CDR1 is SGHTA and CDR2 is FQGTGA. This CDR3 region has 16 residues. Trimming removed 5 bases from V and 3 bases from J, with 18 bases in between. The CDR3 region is CASSPGQLPTTDTQYF. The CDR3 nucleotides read TGTGCCAGCAGCCCAGGACAGCTTCCCACTACAGATACGCAGTATTTT.

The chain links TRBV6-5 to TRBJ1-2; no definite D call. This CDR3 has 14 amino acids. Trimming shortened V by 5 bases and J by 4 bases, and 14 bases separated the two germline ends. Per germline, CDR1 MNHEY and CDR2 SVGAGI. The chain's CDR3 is CASSTSGEGYGYTF. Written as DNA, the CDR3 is TGTGCCAGCAGTACCTCCGGGGAGGGCTATGGCTACACCTTC.

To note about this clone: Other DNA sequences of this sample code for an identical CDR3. The CDR3 region has the DNA TGTGCCTGGAAGGGACAGTTGAACACTGAAGCTTTCTTT. Translation gives CAWKGQLNTEAFF. V usage is TRBV30 and J usage is TRBJ1-1, with 7 bases matching TRBD1. Germline CDR1 is GTSNPN and CDR2 is SVGIG (reference sequence). The CDR3 loop spans 13 amino acids. V dropped 4 bases and J dropped 0; count of bases not matched to a gene: 2.

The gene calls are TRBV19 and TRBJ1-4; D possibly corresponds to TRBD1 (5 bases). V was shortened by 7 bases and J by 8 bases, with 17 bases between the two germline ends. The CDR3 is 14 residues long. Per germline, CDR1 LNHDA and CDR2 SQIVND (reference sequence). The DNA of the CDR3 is TGTGCCAGTAAACGCAGGGAAATCAACGAAAAACTGTTTTTT. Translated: CASKRREINEKLFF.

CDR3 DNA: TGTGCCAGCAGCAAAACAGGCGGATCACAGCCTGTTCAGCCCCAGCATTTT. Its translation: CASSKTGGSQPVQPQHF. This chain uses TRBV21-1 with TRBJ1-5; the table names TRBD1, a call not compared with the DNA. TRBV21-1 is a pseudogene locus. The CDR3 is 17 amino acids.

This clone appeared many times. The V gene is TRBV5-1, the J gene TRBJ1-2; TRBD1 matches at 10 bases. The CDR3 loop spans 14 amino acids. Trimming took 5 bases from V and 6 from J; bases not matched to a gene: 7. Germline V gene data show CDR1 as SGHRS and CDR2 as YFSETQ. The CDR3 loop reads CASRTGQGWDGYTF. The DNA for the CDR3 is TGCGCCAGCAGGACGGGACAGGGGTGGGATGGCTACACCTTC.

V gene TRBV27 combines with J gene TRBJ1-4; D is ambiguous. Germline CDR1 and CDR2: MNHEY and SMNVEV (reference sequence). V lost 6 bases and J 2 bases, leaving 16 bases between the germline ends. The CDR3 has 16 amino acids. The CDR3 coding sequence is TGTGCCAGCAGCAGAGCGGGTTTAGTGACTAATGAAAAACTGTTTTTT. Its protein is CASSRAGLVTNEKLFF.

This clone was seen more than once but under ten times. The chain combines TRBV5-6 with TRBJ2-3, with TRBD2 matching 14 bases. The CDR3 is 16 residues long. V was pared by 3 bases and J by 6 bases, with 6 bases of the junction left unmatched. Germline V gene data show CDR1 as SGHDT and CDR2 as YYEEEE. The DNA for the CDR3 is TGTGCCAGCAGCTACGGACTAGCGGGAGGCGTGGATACGCAGTATTTT. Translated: CASSYGLAGGVDTQYF.

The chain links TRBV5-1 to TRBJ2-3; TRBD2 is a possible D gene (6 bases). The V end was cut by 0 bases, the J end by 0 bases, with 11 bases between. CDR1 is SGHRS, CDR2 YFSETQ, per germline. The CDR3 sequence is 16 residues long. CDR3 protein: CASSLALARSTDTQYF. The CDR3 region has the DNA TGCGCCAGCAGCTTGGCTCTAGCGCGAAGCACAGATACGCAGTATTTT.

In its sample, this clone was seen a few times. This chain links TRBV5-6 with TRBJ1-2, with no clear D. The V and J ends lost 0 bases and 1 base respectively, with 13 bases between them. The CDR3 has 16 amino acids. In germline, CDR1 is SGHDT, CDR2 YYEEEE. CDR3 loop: CASSLALGRNNYGYTF. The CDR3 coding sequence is TGTGCCAGCAGCTTGGCGTTGGGGAGGAATAACTATGGCTACACCTTC.